This T cell receptor (beta chain) is drawn from a study of blood T cell repertoires in COVID-19. Study as a whole: PBMCs, B-cell-depleted T cells, or T cells were the source of the cDNA or gDNA that made up the material.

CDR3 length: 13 residues. Germline CDR1 reads SGHNT; CDR2 reads YYREEE (reference sequence). V gave up 3 bases and J gave up 7 bases, with 11 bases separating them. In the original processing: Amplification with reference gene primers provided the estimates of nucleated cell counts. Generated by immunoSEQ multiplex PCR, the TCRdb table keeps only in-frame clones and is missing some. Clone size and V and J calls were adopted from that table, with D and trimming inferred from the DNA. Of tens of thousands of clones listed, 88% were seen once; the top ten hold 1% to 1.5%. The sample comprised peripheral blood. The receptor was isolated from a woman in her fifties or sixties with acute or convalescent COVID-19. V gene TRBV5-4 combines with J gene TRBJ2-4, with D perhaps TRBD1 (6 bases). DNA of the CDR3: TGTGCCAGCAGCTCACAGGGACGGAACATTCAGTACTTC. It translates to CASSSQGRNIQYF.